Listed below are T cell receptor beta chains from one sample, sequenced in a study of primary melanoma T cells and metastatic recurrence. TCRdb's copy holds only in-frame clones and misses some; the assay was immunoSEQ multiplex PCR. The sample contains 1,500 to 2,000 clones, 77% of which appear only once. The specimen was melanoma tumor tissue. The receptors here all came from a human donor with melanoma. Both conserved end residues are part of each CDR3. Each record gives: J gene, D gene, clone size, V gene, CDR3 DNA, CDR3 protein. The D gene is left open where the match is weak. Expanded clones get a size class; other rows say once, few or many, or leave the size out.

>TRBJ1-1|.|few|TRBV19
TGTGCCAGTAGTATTGGGTGGATTGAAGCTTTCTTT
CASSIGWIEAFF
>TRBJ2-1|.|.|TRBV23-1
TGCGCCAGGACCTTGTGTCGGGGAAAAGAGCGCAATGAGCAGTTCTTC
CARTLCRGKERNEQFF
>TRBJ1-5|TRBD1|.|TRBV6-4
TGTGCCAGCAGGACCACTCAGGGGGTGTATCAGCCCCAGCATTTT
CASRTTQGVYQPQHF
>TRBJ1-6|.|.|TRBV6-8
TGTGCCAGCAAATGGACAGACGGCTCCTATAATTCACCCCTCCACTTT
CASKWTDGSYNSPLHF
>TRBJ2-7|TRBD1|.|TRBV19
TGTGCCAGTAGCCCCGGGACAGGGATCTACGAGCAGTACTTC
CASSPGTGIYEQYF
>TRBJ1-3|.|.|TRBV14
TGTGCCAGCAAGCAGGGGTTTGCTGGAAACACCATATATTTT
CASKQGFAGNTIYF
>TRBJ2-1|.|once|TRBV7-4
TGTGCCAGCAGCTTGACGGAGATCTACAATGAGCAGTTCTTC
CASSLTEIYNEQFF
>TRBJ2-5|.|.|TRBV9
TGTGCCAGCAGTGAAGCCCGCCGAGGTTCAGCCGCACAAGAGACCCAGTACTTC
CASSEARRGSAAQETQYF
>TRBJ2-3|.|.|TRBV12-5
TGTGCTAGTGGTTTGGGGGGTTCCCCAGATACGCAGTATTTT
CASGLGGSPDTQYF
>TRBJ1-2|TRBD1|.|TRBV11-3
TGTGCCAGCAACTTCGGGACAGGGGGCTCTGGCTACACCTTC
CASNFGTGGSGYTF
>TRBJ2-1|TRBD2|.|TRBV5-1
TGCGCCAGCAGCGCCGGTCTAGCGGGGGGCTACAATGAGCAGTTCTTC
CASSAGLAGGYNEQFF
>TRBJ1-1|.|.|TRBV10-1
TGCGCCAGCAGTCGGCAGGGGAACACTGAAGCTTTCTTT
CASSRQGNTEAFF
>TRBJ1-1|.|large|TRBV10-2
TGCGCCAGCAGTGAGCCGAATGGACAAGGGGCCTGGGACACTGAAGCTTTCTTT
CASSEPNGQGAWDTEAFF
>TRBJ2-7|.|large|TRBV11-3
TGTGCCAGCAGCCGAAATGCCAGGGGACACTCCTACGAGCAGTACTTC
CASSRNARGHSYEQYF
>TRBJ2-1|.|.|TRBV12-5
TGTGCTAGTGGTTTGAGAAAGGGGGATGGCAATGAGCAGTTCTTC
CASGLRKGDGNEQFF
>TRBJ2-5|TRBD1|large|TRBV6-8
TGTGCCAGCAGTCCGACAGGGAGCCAAGAGACCCAGTACTTC
CASSPTGSQETQYF
>TRBJ2-5|.|few|TRBV6-8
TGTGCCAGCAGTTATTTGGGGGAAGAGACCCAGTACTTC
CASSYLGEETQYF
>TRBJ2-3|.|.|TRBV30
TGTGCCTGGAGGTCGGGGCCCTACGGAGATACGCAGTATTTT
CAWRSGPYGDTQYF
>TRBJ1-5|TRBD1|.|TRBV6-8
TGTGCCAGCAGGGGGGGACAGGGATACCCCCAGCCCCAGCATTTT
CASRGGQGYPQPQHF
>TRBJ2-1|TRBD2|.|TRBV19
TGTGCCACTTCATCGGGGGGAGGCTACAATGAGCAGTTCTTC
CATSSGGGYNEQFF
>TRBJ1-1|TRBD1|.|TRBV10-2
TGCGCCAGCAGTGAGTCGACGGGACAGATGAACACTGAAGCTTTCTTT
CASSESTGQMNTEAFF
>TRBJ2-5|.|.|TRBV30
TGTGCCTGGAGCATAGGACAACCAGAGACCCAGTACTTC
CAWSIGQPETQYF
>TRBJ2-7|.|once|TRBV10-1
TGCGCCAGCAGTGCTGGACAGGGAGGGACCTACGAGCAGTACTTC
CASSAGQGGTYEQYF
>TRBJ2-1|.|.|TRBV6-8
TGTGCCAGCAGTGACGGGCCAGTCTATGAGCAGTTCTTC
CASSDGPVYEQFF
>TRBJ1-1|.|.|TRBV6-8
TGTGCCAGCAGCGCCCGCCTGCCCGGGTCTGAAGCTTTCTTT
CASSARLPGSEAFF
>TRBJ2-7|.|.|TRBV6-8
TGTGCCATCGGACCCGGGACACGCAACGAGCAGTACTTC
CAIGPGTRNEQYF
>TRBJ2-1|.|.|TRBV9
TGTGCCAGCAGTGAAGCGCATTGGAGGGAGCAGTTCTTC
CASSEAHWREQFF
>TRBJ2-2|.|.|TRBV6-8
TGTGCCAGCAGTTTGGCGGGGGCAGCCGGGGAGCTGTTTTTT
CASSLAGAAGELFF
>TRBJ2-3|TRBD2|once|TRBV30
TGTGCCTGGAGTGTCGGACTAGCGGGGGGCACAGATACACAGTATTTT
CAWSVGLAGGTDTQYF
>TRBJ1-2|TRBD1|.|TRBV5-1
TGCGCCAGCAGCTTGTCCGGACAGGGGGTCTATGGCTACACCTTC
CASSLSGQGVYGYTF
>TRBJ2-1|.|.|TRBV19
TGTGCCAGTAGTCTGTTCCGTGAGCAGTTCTTC
CASSLFREQFF
>TRBJ1-1|.|once|TRBV10-3
TGTGCCATCAGTGAGCGGAGGGTAGGGTCCCTCATGAACACTGAAGCTTTCTTT
CAISERRVGSLMNTEAFF
>TRBJ2-3|.|.|TRBV6-8
TGTGCCAGCAGCATAGACAGGTTCGGAGATACGCAGTATTTT
CASSIDRFGDTQYF
>TRBJ2-7|TRBD1|.|TRBV11-3
TGTGCCAGCAGCGAGGGATTACAGGGGTACGAGCAGTACTTC
CASSEGLQGYEQYF
>TRBJ1-5|.|.|TRBV6-8
TGTGCCAGCCGGGGATCGGGGGTTAAGGGTCAGCCCCAGCATTTT
CASRGSGVKGQPQHF
>TRBJ2-7|.|large|TRBV5-1
TGCGCCAGCAGCCCAGAATCGAGTAGCTCCTACGAGCAGTACTTC
CASSPESSSSYEQYF
>TRBJ2-7|TRBD2|.|TRBV25-1
TGTGCCAGCAGTCGAGCGGGGTTCTACGAGCAGTACTTC
CASSRAGFYEQYF
>TRBJ2-5|.|.|TRBV10-2
TGCGCCAGCAGTGTTATTGGTAATCGAGAGACCCAGTACTTC
CASSVIGNRETQYF
>TRBJ1-3|.|.|TRBV19
TGTGCCAGTAGTCAGGGCCAGGTAACGACTGGAAACACCATATATTTT
CASSQGQVTTGNTIYF
>TRBJ1-5|.|.|TRBV12-5
TGTGCTAGTGGAGGATATAGCAATCAGCCCCAGCATTTT
CASGGYSNQPQHF
>TRBJ1-5|.|few|TRBV6-8
TGTGCCAGCAGTGAGAAGGGCAATCAGCCCCAGCATTTT
CASSEKGNQPQHF
>TRBJ2-7|.|.|TRBV19
TGTGCCAGTAGTATCTTCCACGGGGGACAGAACTACGAGCAGTACTTC
CASSIFHGGQNYEQYF
>TRBJ2-1|TRBD2|once|TRBV19
TGTGCCAGTAGCGATCCGGGACTAGGTCGTAGTGAGCAGTTCTTC
CASSDPGLGRSEQFF
>TRBJ2-1|.|.|TRBV5-1
TGCGCCAGCAGCTTGTTAGGCGGCAGCAATGAGCAGTTCTTC
CASSLLGGSNEQFF
>TRBJ2-5|.|.|TRBV11-3
TGTGCCAGCAGCTCCGATCTCCCTTTGGGGGGTCAAGAGACCCAGTACTTC
CASSSDLPLGGQETQYF
>TRBJ1-2|.|few|TRBV11-3
TGTGCCAGCAGCTTGTGGGAGGCTAACTATGGCTACACCTTC
CASSLWEANYGYTF
>TRBJ1-2|.|.|TRBV30
TGTGCCTGGAGTGTAAAAGGGCCGGGCTATGGCTACACCTTC
CAWSVKGPGYGYTF
>TRBJ2-3|.|once|TRBV5-1
TGCGCCAGCAGCTTGGAATGGGCAGGCAAAGATACGCAGTATTTT
CASSLEWAGKDTQYF
>TRBJ2-5|.|once|TRBV7-6
TGTGCCAGCAGCTTAAGTCGGATCCAAGAGACCCAGTACTTC
CASSLSRIQETQYF
>TRBJ1-1|.|once|TRBV19
TGTGCCAGTAGTATGGCTGGGGTGCGTACTGAAGCTTTCTTT
CASSMAGVRTEAFF